The following is a TCR beta chain sequence with its context. The antigen is not known. V lost 9 bases and J lost 1, with 6 bases in between. The CDR3 runs to 11 residues. Per germline, CDR1 MDHEN and CDR2 SYDVKM. Repertoires were generated with immunoSEQ multiplex PCR, while TCRdb's copy carries only in-frame clones and drops some. Of nearly 110,000 clones in the sample, about nine tenths were seen once. These data belong to a study of T cell responses to AZD1222 COVID-19 vaccine. Study findings and constraints: Repertoire collection took place solely once the T cell response had peaked.

Sample: peripheral blood, taken 28 days after the second AZD1222 dose. The chain carries TRBV28 and TRBJ1-1; D call uncertain. The receptor comes from an adult who received the AZD1222 COVID-19 vaccine. CDR3 in DNA: TGTGCCAGTTGGGCGAACACTGAAGCTTTCTTT. The encoded protein is CASWANTEAFF.